This T cell receptor (beta chain) was captured in a study of cytomegalovirus exposure and HLA in healthy donors. Study-level results: Based on reports, TCR beta sequences accurately predicted HLA-A and HLA-B alleles for most subjects. Whilst most TCR sequences proved rare, a subset of public TCRs occurred across many donors. High specificity and sensitivity for cytomegalovirus status were reported for the classifier.

PCR used 60 Vbeta primers and 13 Jbeta primers. Sequencing used immunoSEQ multiplex PCR; TCRdb keeps in-frame clones, though not all of them. The sample holds hundreds of thousands of clones, around 76% seen once. In its sample, this clone was seen once. The target antigen is unknown. This sequence was found in a man aged 40-55 years in good health and CMV-seropositive. The sequenced sample was PBMCs.

This CDR3 reads CASSFQSQGATSEKLFF. The CDR3 DNA is TGCGCCAGCAGCTTCCAGTCTCAGGGGGCTACAAGTGAAAAACTGTTTTTT. This chain joins TRBV5-1 and TRBJ1-4; 8 positions agree with TRBD1. Germline V gene lookup returns CDR1 SGHRS and CDR2 YFSETQ. The CDR3 has 17 amino acids. J was trimmed by 7 bases and V by 2 bases; bases with no gene match: 13.